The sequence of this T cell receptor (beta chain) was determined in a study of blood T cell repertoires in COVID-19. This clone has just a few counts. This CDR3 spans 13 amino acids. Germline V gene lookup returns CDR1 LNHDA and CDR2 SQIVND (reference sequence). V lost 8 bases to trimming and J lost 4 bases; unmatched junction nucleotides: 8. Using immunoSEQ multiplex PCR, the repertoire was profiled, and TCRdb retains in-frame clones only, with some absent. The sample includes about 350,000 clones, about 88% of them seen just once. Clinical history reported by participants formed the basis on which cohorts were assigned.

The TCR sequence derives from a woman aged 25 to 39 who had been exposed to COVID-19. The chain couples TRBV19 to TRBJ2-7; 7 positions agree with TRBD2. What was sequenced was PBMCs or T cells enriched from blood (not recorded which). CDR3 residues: CASAAGVVYEQYF. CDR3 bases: TGTGCCAGTGCGGCGGGAGTTGTGTACGAGCAGTACTTC.